Each of the 5 T cell receptor beta chains below was sequenced from the same sample in a study of T cell changes during pregnancy in multiple sclerosis (dated 2019 in TCRdb). The library was prepared using the immunoSEQ multiplex PCR assay. TCRdb re-hosts the immuneACCESS table, in-frame sequences only. Its copies lack some clones; in the studies checked, an unresolved V gene accounts for under half of them, and the cause for the rest is not known. This sample is represented by 40,000 to 65,000 clones; about 92% of them were singletons. 0.25% of the sample is in the top ten clones. Sequences were derived from CD4+ T cells from peripheral blood mononuclear cells, sampled in the third trimester of pregnancy. These receptors originate from a female donor with multiple sclerosis, enrolled in a pregnancy study.

This clone was seen just once. The chain joins TRBV27 to TRBJ1-6; 9 bases match TRBD1. V lost 4 bases, J lost 13 bases, and 14 bases stayed unmatched. This CDR3 has 16 amino acids. Germline V gene sequence: CDR1 MNHEY, CDR2 SMNVEV (reference sequence). This CDR3 is CASSSSGQGWMRPLHF. The CDR3 DNA reads TGTGCCAGCAGTTCCTCGGGACAGGGATGGATGAGGCCCCTCCACTTT.

The chain links TRBV19 to TRBJ1-2, with TRBD1 identical over 11 bases. The V and J ends lost 6 bases and 9 bases, in that order; junction bases with no gene match: 6. The CDR3 has 13 amino acids. Germline V gene lookup returns CDR1 LNHDA and CDR2 SQIVND (reference sequence). The CDR3: CASRTDRGLSYTF. The CDR3 DNA reads TGTGCCAGTAGGACGGACAGGGGGCTGAGCTACACCTTC.

The CDR3 DNA is TGTGCCAGCAGCTTGGACAGCTATGGCTACACCTTC. This sequence encodes CASSLDSYGYTF. V gene TRBV5-6 combines with J gene TRBJ1-2; D not certain. CDR1 and CDR2 from the germline V gene are SGHDT and YYEEEE. V was shortened by 0 bases and J by 4 bases, with 4 bases between the two germline ends. The CDR3 is 12 amino acids.

This clone was counted between two and nine times. The V gene is TRBV5-4, the J gene TRBJ1-1; 7 bases map to TRBD1. V was pared by 5 bases and J by 1 base, with 8 bases of the junction left unmatched. CDR1 and CDR2 from the germline V gene are SGHNT and YYREEE (reference sequence). The CDR3 is 15 residues long. The CDR3 sequence: CASRTLGQPNTEAFF. CDR3 DNA sequence: TGTGCCAGCAGGACCCTGGGACAGCCGAACACTGAAGCTTTCTTT.

The chain employs TRBV6-1 and TRBJ1-1; D remains unclear. Germline values: CDR1 MNHNS, CDR2 SASEGT. This CDR3 is 13 amino acids long. Deletions cut 7 bases from V and 5 bases from J, with 14 bases between. In DNA form, the CDR3 reads TGTGCCAGCAATGTGGGGAGGTTGACTGAAGCTTTCTTT. Translation: CASNVGRLTEAFF.